The 26 T cell receptor beta chains in this list originate from one sample, sequenced in a study of identical twins. TCRdb passed the 5' RACE reads through MiXCR, listing each CDR3 protein once. Of about 520,000 distinct CDR3 sequences in the sample, about 20% were seen once. The data were also submitted as part of a second study, on T cells expressing NK-cell markers.

The material sequenced was CD4+ T cells sorted from blood. Receptors originate from a woman between 18 and 30 years old in good health.

The rearrangement uses TRBV7-9 and TRBJ2-1, with 8 bases that match TRBD2. CDR3 length equals 17 residues. V lost 5 bases to trimming and J lost 2 bases; unmatched junction nucleotides: 11. Germline assignment: CDR1 SEHNR and CDR2 FQNEAQ (reference sequence). The CDR3 region is CASSLRDGRGTYNEQFF. The CDR3 DNA sequence: TGTGCCAGCAGCCTGCGAGACGGGAGGGGGACCTACAATGAGCAGTTCTTC.

The chain joins TRBV24-1 to TRBJ1-5; D is ambiguous. The germline V gene encodes CDR1 KGHDR and CDR2 SFDVKD. The CDR3 consists of 13 residues. The V end lost 5 bases, the J end lost 0 bases, and 4 bases lay between the germline ends. Written as DNA, the CDR3 is TGTGCCACCAGTGCAGGTAGCAATCAGCCCCAGCATTTT. Translating it yields CATSAGSNQPQHF.

In its sample, this clonotype was seen many times. This chain joins TRBV2 and TRBJ1-1, with D hard to call. V lost 7 bases and J lost 2, with 11 bases in between. CDR3 length equals 13 residues. Germline V gene sequence: CDR1 SNHLY, CDR2 FYNNEI. CDR3 DNA sequence: TGTGCCAGCACTAGAGCGACTAACACTGAAGCTTTCTTT. Protein sequence: CASTRATNTEAFF.

The chain is built from TRBV10-3 and TRBJ2-6; D unresolved. Germline assignment: CDR1 ENHRY and CDR2 SYGVKD. V lost 0 bases to trimming and J lost 0 bases, with 9 bases between them. This CDR3 has 17 residues. The CDR3 protein is CAISESRGSSGANVLTF. Written as DNA, the CDR3 is TGTGCCATCAGTGAGTCGAGAGGTAGCTCTGGGGCCAACGTCCTGACTTTC.

V and J are TRBV20-1 and TRBJ2-5, with 10 bases lining up with TRBD2. With V trimmed by 5 bases and J by 5 bases, 11 bases remained unmatched. This CDR3 is 15 amino acids long. In germline, CDR1 is DFQATT, CDR2 SNEGSKA (reference sequence). The CDR3 loop reads CSAPRSSGSWETQYF. CDR3 coding DNA: TGCAGTGCTCCAAGGTCTAGCGGGAGCTGGGAGACCCAGTACTTC.

This clonotype was observed a few times. This chain joins TRBV7-7 and TRBJ2-5, with TRBD1 as a possible D gene (6 bases). CDR1 SSHAT and CDR2 FNYEAQ come from the germline V gene (reference sequence). Deletions cut 2 bases from V and 1 base from J, with 11 bases between. The CDR3 contains 15 residues. The CDR3 sequence is CASSLLGTPQETQYF. CDR3 bases: TGTGCCAGCAGCTTATTAGGGACACCCCAAGAGACCCAGTACTTC.

This clonotype has more than one count but fewer than ten. The V and J genes are TRBV20-1 and TRBJ2-1, with TRBD2 matching over 7 bases. The CDR3 contains 15 residues. Unmatched junction bases numbered 14, after V lost 6 bases and J lost 6 bases. Germline V gives CDR1 DFQATT, CDR2 SNEGSKA (reference sequence). DNA of the CDR3: TGCAGTGCCGGTTTCGCGGGAGTTCGTTCCAATGAGCAGTTCTTC. It is translated as CSAGFAGVRSNEQFF.

This clonotype has a handful of counts. The gene calls are TRBV20-1 and TRBJ2-7; tentative D call: TRBD2 (5 bases). Germline V gene sequence: CDR1 DFQATT, CDR2 SNEGSKA (reference sequence). The CDR3 sequence is 14 residues long. CDR3 sequence: CSVPALANMYEQYF. CDR3 nucleotide sequence: TGCTCTGTACCCGCGCTAGCCAATATGTACGAGCAGTACTTC.

This clonotype came up a few times. The chain combines TRBV20-1 with TRBJ2-7; TRBD1 agrees at 9 bases. The CDR3 runs to 13 residues. V lost 4 bases and J lost 3; bases outside the gene matches: 4. Germline lookup yields CDR1 DFQATT and CDR2 SNEGSKA (reference sequence). CDR3 DNA: TGCAGTGCTAACGGACAGGGGAGCTACGAGCAGTACTTC. This codes for CSANGQGSYEQYF.

This clonotype has only a few counts. The chain is built from TRBV29-1 and TRBJ2-4; 11 bases map to TRBD2. Germline CDR1 is SQVTM and CDR2 is ANQGSEA. V gave up 5 bases and J gave up 7 bases; unmatched junction bases: 7. The CDR3 length is 14 residues. In DNA form, the CDR3 reads TGCAGCGTTAACCCTACTAGCGGGGGTAACATTCAGTACTTC. It specifies CSVNPTSGGNIQYF.

CDR3 loop: CASSRKQGGVWFTEAFF. CDR3 sequence (DNA): TGTGCCAGCAGCAGGAAACAGGGGGGGGTATGGTTTACTGAAGCTTTCTTT. The chain couples TRBV5-8 to TRBJ1-1, with 8 bases fitting TRBD1. Trimming at V came to 4 bases and at J to 5 bases, leaving 16 bases not matched to a gene. This CDR3 is built from 17 residues. The germline V gene has CDR1 SGHTS and CDR2 YDEGEE.

This clonotype has a handful of counts. The chain links TRBV15 to TRBJ2-5, with D perhaps TRBD2 (7 bases). This CDR3 comprises 14 residues. V lost 6 bases, J lost 3 bases, and 14 bases lay in between. CDR1 LNHNV and CDR2 YYDKDF come from the germline V gene (reference sequence). The chain's CDR3 is CATSPRGREETQYF. The CDR3 nucleotides are TGTGCCACCAGTCCGAGGGGGAGGGAAGAGACCCAGTACTTC.

As regards this clonotype: Being one base from a much bigger clone, this may be a read error. V gene TRBV10-3 combines with J gene TRBJ2-7; the D is unclear. CDR1 ENHRY and CDR2 SYGVKD come from the germline V gene. This CDR3 region has 13 residues. V lost 3 bases, J lost 0 bases, and 6 bases lay in between. CDR3 sequence: CAISEGRSYEQYF. DNA for the CDR3: TGTGCCATCAGTGAAGGGCGCTCCTACGAGCAGTACTTC.

Concerning this clonotype: An end of the junction differs from the germline gene, which may be a read error. V gene TRBV14 combines with J gene TRBJ1-2; D gene ambiguous. From germline, CDR1 is SGHDN and CDR2 FVKESK. This CDR3 comprises 14 residues. The CDR3, as DNA: TGTGCCAGCAGCCAAGATCGGGCTAGCTATAGCTACACCTTC. It codes for CASSQDRASYSYTF.

This rearrangement joins TRBV20-1 to TRBJ2-5; 8 bases line up with TRBD2. This CDR3 region has 15 residues. The V segment lost 5 bases and the J segment 2 bases; nucleotides outside the gene matches: 10. Germline CDR1 and CDR2: DFQATT and SNEGSKA (reference sequence). The CDR3 protein is CSALQSSGRQETQYF. The CDR3 coding sequence is TGCAGTGCTCTTCAGTCTAGCGGGCGACAAGAGACCCAGTACTTC.

There are a few counts of this clonotype. V is TRBV20-1 and J is TRBJ2-7, with 9 positions matching TRBD2. The V and J ends lost 4 bases and 2 bases, in that order; junction bases with no gene match: 9. Germline V gives CDR1 DFQATT, CDR2 SNEGSKA (reference sequence). CDR3 size: 15 residues. The CDR3: CSAIRSGRRTYEQYF. The CDR3 DNA reads TGCAGTGCTATCCGCAGCGGGAGGCGCACCTACGAGCAGTACTTC.

This clonotype was counted only a few times. The gene calls are TRBV18 and TRBJ2-2, with D unresolved. The CDR3 contains 14 residues. Germline CDR1 and CDR2: KGHSH and LQKENI. V lost 2 bases to trimming and J lost 0 bases, with 4 bases between them. The CDR3 sequence: CASSPKSNTGELFF. The CDR3, as DNA: TGTGCCAGCTCACCAAAATCGAACACCGGGGAGCTGTTTTTT.

This clonotype was seen a few times. J is TRBJ2-3 and V is TRBV2; 8 bases align to TRBD2. The V segment lost 5 bases and the J segment 4 bases; nucleotides outside the gene matches: 5. This CDR3 contains 14 residues. The germline V gene has CDR1 SNHLY and CDR2 FYNNEI. This CDR3 is CASSPSGSPDTQYF. The CDR3 coding sequence is TGTGCCAGCAGTCCTAGCGGGTCCCCAGATACGCAGTATTTT.

This clonotype was counted only a few times. The chain combines TRBV7-3 with TRBJ2-1; weak D call: TRBD1 (5 bases). Per germline, CDR1 SGHTA and CDR2 FQGTGA. The germline V and J ends were trimmed by 0 bases and 8 bases, with 11 bases remaining between them. This CDR3 has 14 residues. This chain's CDR3 is CASSLTFQGDEQFF. CDR3 sequence (DNA): TGTGCCAGCAGCTTAACCTTCCAGGGCGATGAGCAGTTCTTC.

This sequence joins TRBV28 and TRBJ2-7; TRBD1 matches at 7 bases. Unmatched junction bases numbered 9, after V lost 5 bases and J lost 2 bases. This CDR3 is 15 amino acids long. Germline assignment: CDR1 MDHEN and CDR2 SYDVKM. The CDR3 sequence is CASSNYGQATYEQYF. DNA of the CDR3: TGTGCCAGCAGTAACTATGGACAGGCAACCTACGAGCAGTACTTC.

This clonotype was detected a few times. This chain connects TRBV20-1 to TRBJ1-1; D is possibly TRBD1 (5 bases). Deletions cut 1 base from V and 4 bases from J, with 10 bases between. Germline CDR1 is DFQATT and CDR2 is SNEGSKA (reference sequence). This CDR3 contains 13 residues. CDR3 in DNA: TGCAGTGCTAGAGGAATGAGGGGCACTGAAGCTTTCTTT. Encoded protein: CSARGMRGTEAFF.

This clonotype has a single count. The chain uses TRBV12-3 or TRBV12-4 and TRBJ2-3; 7 nucleotides match TRBD1. V lost 4 bases to trimming and J lost 7 bases; unmatched junction nucleotides: 20. This CDR3 has 18 residues. CDR3 in DNA: TGTGCCAGCAGTTCACAAGGGGGCGACCGCCGGGGTTTGAATACGCAGTATTTT. Protein product: CASSSQGGDRRGLNTQYF.

The chain combines TRBV20-1 with TRBJ2-7, with D unclear. The germline gives CDR1 DFQATT, CDR2 SNEGSKA (reference sequence). The V end was cut by 6 bases, the J end by 5 bases, with 14 bases between. This CDR3 is built from 12 residues. The CDR3 DNA reads as TGCAGTGCCGATCAAGTAGAGGACGAGCAGTACTTC. Protein sequence: CSADQVEDEQYF.

This clonotype has just a few counts. The V and J genes are TRBV7-8 and TRBJ2-1; 8 bases match TRBD2. CDR1 and CDR2 from the germline V gene are SGHVS and FQNEAQ. The CDR3 consists of 16 residues. Unmatched junction bases numbered 3, after V lost 1 base and J lost 1 base. The CDR3 is CASSLGLARSYNEQFF. For the CDR3, the DNA is TGTGCCAGCAGCTTAGGACTAGCGAGGTCCTACAATGAGCAGTTCTTC. Full variable domain (missing parts from reference TRBV7-8 and TRBJ2-1): GAGVSQSPRYKVAKRGQDVALRCDPISGHVSLFWYQQALGQGPEFLTYFQNEAQLDKSGLPSDRFFAERPEGSVSTLKIQRTQQEDSAVYLCASSLGLARSYNEQFFGPGTRLTVL.

The chain recombines TRBV12-3 or TRBV12-4 with TRBJ2-2, with D uncertain. The CDR3 spans 14 residues. V lost 3 bases, J lost 3 bases, and 8 bases lay in between. The CDR3 DNA is TGTGCCAGCAGTTTTCATAGAGACACCGGGGAGCTGTTTTTT. Encoded protein: CASSFHRDTGELFF.

This clonotype occurred a few times. The chain carries TRBV18 and TRBJ2-5, with D possibly TRBD2 on 6 matching bases. This CDR3 spans 16 amino acids. Per the germline V gene, CDR1 is KGHSH and CDR2 is LQKENI. The V end was cut by 0 bases, the J end by 3 bases, with 14 bases between. In DNA form, the CDR3 reads TGTGCCAGCTCACCACCGAACCCTAGCGTTGAAGAGACCCAGTACTTC. This gives the protein CASSPPNPSVEETQYF.